This T cell receptor beta chain appears in the sequencing data of a study of blood T cell repertoires in COVID-19. As processed by the authors: Estimation of nucleated cell counts relied on the amplification of reference gene primers. The data were produced by immunoSEQ multiplex PCR, yet TCRdb's version contains in-frame clones alone and is incomplete. That table is the source of V, J and clone size, and D and trimming were worked out from the DNA. The table lists around 75,000 clones, more than 65% of them singletons. The CDR3 spans 14 residues. Germline values: CDR1 SGHRS, CDR2 YFSETQ. The V segment lost 5 bases and the J segment 0 bases; nucleotides outside the gene matches: 4.

The receptor comes from an elderly woman with active or convalescent COVID-19. The sequenced sample consisted of peripheral blood. The chain has TRBV5-1 and TRBJ2-7; 8 bases align to TRBD1. CDR3 in amino acids: CASSSGQVSYEQYF. In DNA, the CDR3 is TGCGCCAGCAGTTCGGGACAGGTCTCCTACGAGCAGTACTTC.